This T cell receptor (beta chain) derives from a study of tumor-infiltrating lymphocytes in primary liver carcinoma (dated by TCRdb to 2016 to 2017). Regarding the complete study: Between November 2015 and March 2016, about five patients in China with histopathologically diagnosed primary liver carcinoma had their tumors surgically resected. Of the five patients (three men and two women, aged 30 to 69 years), four had hepatocellular carcinoma and one had combined HCC and intrahepatic cholangiocarcinoma. The five patients had tumors of stage T1-T3 N0M0, with maximum diameters ranging from about 4 to 11 cm. Each sample produced roughly 3.5 to 8 million productive TCRbeta reads, and read depth showed no significant difference between tissue types. For each liver tumor, the study sampled five regions along with adjacent normal tissue and blood, and applied TCRbeta repertoire sequencing, expression microarrays and whole-exome sequencing. A total of approximately 35 specimens from 5 patients underwent TCRbeta repertoire sequencing, comprising about 25 tumor regions, 5 adjacent noncancerous liver tissues and 5 peripheral blood samples. Technical replicate repertoires showed high reproducibility, with mean shared-clone rates about 0.92 and correlation coefficients above 0.95. The research as a whole found: With just 4 to 6 patients in the study, the authors point out that the findings should be validated in a larger study. Comparison of CD4+ and CD8+ T cell repertoires was precluded by the use of bulk unsorted samples. Consistent with antigen-driven expansion, pairs of tumor regions showed higher repertoire overlap (mean about 36%) than either tumor-adjacent pairs (approximately 17%) or tumor-blood pairs (about 15%). Only the TCR beta chain was sequenced, so true repertoire diversity is likely underestimated because unpaired alpha chains were not captured. Compared with blood, tumors had a significantly larger share of the repertoire taken up by the top 250 clones (p = 0.039).

Blood RNA was extracted from unsorted whole blood with TRIzol reagent; germline DNA came from the DNeasy Blood & Tissue kit. At the time of sampling, the patients were treatment-naive and had chronic HBV infection. Approximately 4.1 milliliters of peripheral blood were collected into K2EDTA tubes before surgery. TCRbeta-specific cDNA was reverse-transcribed from roughly 500 ng total RNA using a constant-region primer and ProtoScript II reverse transcriptase. Three nested multiplex PCR rounds, following a slightly modified ARM-PCR procedure, were used to build the TCRbeta libraries. Multiplex TRBV1-TRBV30 forward primers and a Cbeta reverse primer were used in the first two PCR rounds, each of which was run for approximately 10 cycles. Sample barcodes and Illumina adapters were added in a final 25-cycle PCR using Deep VentR polymerase. Before sequencing, amplicons of 200-500 bp were purified from gel using a QIAquick gel extraction kit. An Illumina HiSeq 2500 was used to sequence the TCRbeta amplicons with 250-bp paired-end reads. Regarding the original processing steps: To recover full CDR3 sequences, reads were quality-trimmed using Trimmomatic v0.33 and paired reads were then merged using FLASH v1.2.11. MiGEC v1.2.1b assigned V, D and J germline segments to the rearranged TCRbeta sequences. VDJtools v1.0.0 computed clonotype statistics and Shannon-Wiener diversity indices. Except for diversity analysis, only each sample's 250 most abundant clonotypes were used in subsequent analyses to reduce sampling bias. In-frame beta chains were kept once TCRdb had trimmed the public reads at Q25 with fastp and called clones with MiXCR. Records with the same CDR3 protein are collapsed into one entry carrying the most frequent genes and DNA. TCRdb's processing, not the authors', yielded these V and J calls. Across this sample there are roughly 330,000 distinct CDR3 sequences, with roughly two thirds seen only once. The ten largest clones add up to about 6% of the sample.

A remark on this clonotype: The antigen it binds to is not known. This clone may be a read error of a much larger clone one base away.

The CDR3 runs 12 residues from the cysteine to the phenylalanine. The sequence is cut down to CDR3 DNA, 36 bases in frame from base 1. The germline V gene specifies MNHEY as CDR1 and SVGAGI as CDR2. Sequencing was carried out using peripheral blood. The chain employs TRBV6-5 and TRBJ1-2; no D gene can be assigned with confidence. This TCR was recovered from a man in his forties with primary liver carcinoma and hepatitis B virus infection. The CDR3 has the sequence CTSSAGFYGYTF. The base sequence is TGTACCAGCAGTGCAGGATTCTATGGCTACACCTTC.